The text below deals with one T cell receptor beta chain. There is no known antigen for this receptor. No base qualities exist here, and no much larger clone lies one base off it. The donors were some 39 Caucasian individuals from Russia, aged roughly 6 to 100 years, who were systemically healthy. About 10 milliliters of peripheral blood were collected from each donor into EDTA-treated Vacutainer tubes. PBMCs were isolated by Ficoll-Paque density-gradient centrifugation, with at least 6 million obtained per sample. Trizol reagent was used to extract total RNA from PBMCs, with at least 6 micrograms per sample. For every donor, an aliquot of PBMCs went through flow cytometry to measure the percentages of naive CD45RAhigh/CD27high T cells. This sample stems from a study of blood T cells in healthy people across ages (dated by TCRdb to the mid-2010s). Regarding the complete study: In model experiments, template switching captured roughly one uniquely barcoded TCR beta cDNA molecule for every two T cells. To track age-related changes in TCR beta repertoire diversity, the study relied on deep sequencing normalized with unique cDNA molecular identifiers. The donors were divided into four age groups: young (average about 16 years), middle-aged (about 39), aged (approximately 62) and long-lived (approximately 74). Donors of different ages were randomly distributed across sequencing lanes to avoid experimental bias. Using the same blood draw, the study looked at two additional independent replicas of 1 million unique cDNA reads for two donors, one aged 18 to 30 and the other aged 80 or older. Results the study describes overall, beyond this receptor: Donor CMV infection status was unknown, potentially confounding age-related changes in expanded clonotypes. Conclusive comparison of naive and antigen-experienced compartments was prevented by the profiling of bulk unsorted PBMCs. The long-lived group showed more naive CD4+ T cells, fewer expanded clones and increased TCR diversity than the aged group, suggesting age selection. A strong correlation was found between observed TCR beta diversity and the percentage of naive T cells measured by flow cytometry. Total diversity estimates from one million sequenced T cells were considered lower bounds and underestimates. Observed TCR beta diversity per million T cells fell roughly linearly with age, and a significant reduction was already apparent by age roughly 40.

Counted from cysteine to phenylalanine, this CDR3 has 14 amino acids. Left in the record is the CDR3 DNA by itself, 42 bases read in frame from the first base. Deletion took 8 bases off V and 0 bases off J, with a span of 10 bases between the germline ends. CDR1 and CDR2 are drawn from the germline V gene (reference sequence): MNHEY, SMNVEV. The library was prepared using 5' RACE. A second roughly 7 to 12 cycle PCR used a sample-barcoded 5' primer and a J-beta primer mix. A template-switch 5' adaptor carrying 12 random nucleotides introduced a unique molecular identifier onto each TCR beta cDNA molecule. At least 3 million CDR3-containing paired-end reads were obtained from each sample. All of the RNA was converted into first-strand cDNA using the Mint cDNA synthesis kit, with a TRBC-specific oligonucleotide serving as the primer. All cDNA was treated with uracil-DNA glycosylase and then went through a first 18-cycle PCR with the universal primers M1SS and BC2_uni_R. The original pipeline was this. For normalization, 1 million high-quality reads were randomly selected from each sample, with every read carrying a distinct molecular identifier. Instead of being binned into consensus sequences, reads with shared molecular identifiers were discarded. CDR3 identification, clonotype clustering and error correction used MiTCR with a Q25 quality threshold and the strictest error-elimination algorithm. A nonparametric unseen species model with Euler transformation was used to estimate a lower bound on total TCR beta diversity. The public reads were reprocessed in TCRdb via fastp at Q25 and MiXCR, keeping in-frame beta chains. Each record represents a unique CDR3 protein, reported with the most common genes and DNA among its rows. The authors' filters were not applied to this entry. This sample holds some 1,800,000 distinct CDR3 sequences; about two fifths were observed only once. The ten largest clones take up 23% of the sample.

Sequencing used blood. This chain is built from TRBV27 and TRBJ1-4, with the D gene uncertain. The clonotype comes from a human donor in good health. The CDR3: CASGRGATNEKLFF. The DNA is TGTGCCAGCGGACGAGGAGCAACTAATGAAAAACTGTTTTTT.